This T cell receptor (beta chain) was profiled in a study of vaccination effects on CD4 cells after COVID-19. The table came from immunoSEQ multiplex PCR; TCRdb's copy has only in-frame clones and leaves some out. Of 30,000 to 35,000 clones in the sample, less than 80% were seen once. Prior to sequencing, the ViraFEST assay stimulated PBMC with viral peptide pools, which expanded the antigen-specific CD4+ T cells. Following an approximately ten-day culture, CD4+ T cells were purified. Vaccinees lacked prior SARS-CoV-2 infection and tested negative for nucleocapsid antibodies. Researchers swapped half the medium for IL-2 medium on both days 3 and 7. A word on this clone: What it binds is unknown.

The sample consisted of CD4+ T cells from PBMCs cultured with HCoV-OC43 spike peptides, taken before COVID-19 vaccination. The subset was: HCoV-OC43 spike overlapping peptide pool stimulation. The source of this sequence is a human donor who received a COVID-19 vaccine.

The CDR3 protein is CASSIVLGGSYEQYF. CDR3 nucleotides: TGTGCCAGTAGTATCGTTCTGGGGGGGAGCTACGAGCAGTACTTC. This chain connects TRBV19 to TRBJ2-7; 7 bases are shared with TRBD2. The CDR3 runs to 15 residues. Germline CDR1 reads LNHDA; CDR2 reads SQIVND (reference sequence). V dropped 3 bases and J dropped 3; count of bases not matched to a gene: 8.